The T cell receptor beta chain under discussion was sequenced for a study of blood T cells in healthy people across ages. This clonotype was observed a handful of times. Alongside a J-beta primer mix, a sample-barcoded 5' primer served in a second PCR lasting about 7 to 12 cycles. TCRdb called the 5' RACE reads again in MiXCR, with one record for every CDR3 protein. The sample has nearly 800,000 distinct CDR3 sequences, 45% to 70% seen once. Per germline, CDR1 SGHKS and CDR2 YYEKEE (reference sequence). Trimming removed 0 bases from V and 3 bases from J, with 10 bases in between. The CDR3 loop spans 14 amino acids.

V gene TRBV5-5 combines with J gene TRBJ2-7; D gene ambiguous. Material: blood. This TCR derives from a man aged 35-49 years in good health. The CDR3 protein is CASSLDWDSYEQYF. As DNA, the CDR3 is TGTGCCAGCAGCTTGGATTGGGATAGCTACGAGCAGTACTTC.